Following are 27 T cell receptor beta chains from one sample sequenced in a study of PD-L1 blockade in urothelial cancer. The table came from immunoSEQ multiplex PCR; TCRdb's copy has only in-frame clones and leaves some out. The data hold roughly 110,000 clones, with approximately 90% observed a single time. Time point described: peripheral blood 6 weeks after treatment start. Sample: PBMCs, taken around atezolizumab (anti-PD-L1) treatment. The origin of the receptors is a man aged 60 to 75 with urothelial cancer.

J is TRBJ2-7 and V is TRBV5-6; no clear D gene. This CDR3 has 13 amino acids. The V and J ends lost 4 bases and 5 bases respectively, with 13 bases between them. Germline V gives CDR1 SGHDT, CDR2 YYEEEE. CDR3 sequence (DNA): TGTGCCAGCAGCGAGACTCGAGGCGACGAGCAGTACTTC. As protein: CASSETRGDEQYF.

In this sample, this clone turned up a few times. This chain links TRBV27 with TRBJ2-5; a weak D match, TRBD2 (6 bases). V dropped 0 bases and J dropped 5 bases, with 13 bases sitting between them. Germline CDR1 and CDR2: MNHEY and SMNVEV (reference sequence). The length of the CDR3 is 15 residues. The CDR3 protein is CASSLSWAGGETQYF. CDR3 DNA sequence: TGTGCCAGCAGTTTATCGTGGGCAGGAGGGGAGACCCAGTACTTC.

The CDR3 spells CASIRTSDSYEQYF. In DNA form, the CDR3 reads TGTGCCAGCATTAGGACTAGCGACTCCTACGAGCAGTACTTC. The chain carries TRBV6-5 and TRBJ2-7, with 9 bases matching TRBD2. The J segment lost 0 bases and the V segment lost 7 bases, leaving 4 bases of the junction unmatched. Looked up from germline, CDR1 is MNHEY and CDR2 is SVGAGI. This CDR3 region has 14 residues.

The chain has TRBV5-6 and TRBJ2-1; maybe TRBD2 (7 bases). Germline V gives CDR1 SGHDT, CDR2 YYEEEE. The V end lost 0 bases, the J end lost 5 bases, and 18 bases lay between the germline ends. The CDR3 consists of 17 residues. The CDR3 nucleotides are TGTGCCAGCAGCTTGGAGAGGGGGGGAAGGGGCCACAATGAGCAGTTCTTC. Protein sequence: CASSLERGGRGHNEQFF.

The chain recombines TRBV10-2 with TRBJ2-3; 10 nucleotides line up with TRBD2. Germline V lookup: CDR1 WSHSY, CDR2 SAAADI. Germline trimming cut 3 bases from V and 2 bases from J; bases unmatched to any gene: 8. CDR3 length: 17 residues. The CDR3 DNA reads TGCGCCAGCAGTGATCTCGCTAGCGGGGGATACACAGATACGCAGTATTTT. As protein: CASSDLASGGYTDTQYF.

This clone was recorded only once. This chain connects TRBV9 to TRBJ1-1; D remains ambiguous. CDR3 length: 15 amino acids. Germline V gives CDR1 SGDLS, CDR2 YYNGEE. V dropped 0 bases and J dropped 0 bases, with 9 bases sitting between them. As DNA, the CDR3 is TGTGCCAGCAGCGTAGATTCAGGATTGAACACTGAAGCTTTCTTT. Amino acid sequence: CASSVDSGLNTEAFF.

This clone was counted only a few times. One junction end does not reproduce the germline sequence, and a read error may be involved. The chain joins TRBV19 to TRBJ2-1; 10 bases match TRBD2. CDR1 is LNHDA and CDR2 is SQIVND in the germline V gene (reference sequence). The CDR3 runs 13 residues. DNA of the CDR3: TGTGCCAGTAGTTTACTAGCGGGGCGCGAGAGGGTCTTC. This gives the protein CASSLLAGRERVF. The full variable domain, completed using reference TRBV19 and TRBJ2-1, is DGGITQSPKYLFRKEGQNVTLSCEQNLNHDAMYWYRQDPGQGLRLIYYSQIVNDFQKGDIAEGYSVSREKKESFPLTVTSAQKNPTAFYLCASSLLAGRERVFGPGTRLTVL.

The J gene is TRBJ2-7, the V gene TRBV11-2; perhaps TRBD1 as D (5 bases). CDR3 size: 14 residues. Germline V CDR1 and CDR2: SGHAT, FQNNGV. Between the trimmed V and J ends, which lost 1 base and 5 bases, there was a span of 12 bases. The CDR3 sequence: CASSLVRVYDEQYF. The CDR3 coding sequence is TGTGCCAGCAGCTTAGTCAGGGTATACGACGAGCAGTACTTC.

In nucleotides, the CDR3 is TGTGCCAGCAGCTTCGCGGATAGCTCCTACAATGAGCAGTTCTTC. Its protein product is CASSFADSSYNEQFF. The V and J genes are TRBV7-2 and TRBJ2-1; D is undetermined. Trimming cost V 3 bases and J 0 bases, with 9 bases left between them. Germline V gene data show CDR1 as SGHTA and CDR2 as FQGNSA. The CDR3 runs 15 residues.

The chain employs TRBV5-4 and TRBJ1-2, with TRBD1 matching 7 bases. In germline, CDR1 is SGHNT, CDR2 YYREEE (reference sequence). V lost 3 bases to trimming and J lost 8 bases; unmatched junction nucleotides: 16. The CDR3 loop spans 16 amino acids. The CDR3 loop is CASSSGQPGVLQGYTF. The CDR3 coding sequence is TGTGCCAGCAGCTCGGGACAGCCCGGAGTACTACAGGGCTACACCTTC.

V usage is TRBV30 and J usage is TRBJ2-3, with no clear D. The CDR3 sequence is 12 residues long. The ends were cut back, 8 bases at V and 2 bases at J, with 11 bases in the middle. Germline CDR1 and CDR2: GTSNPN and SVGIG (reference sequence). The CDR3, as DNA: TGTGCCGGCACAGCCTACACAGATACGCAGTATTTT. Its protein is CAGTAYTDTQYF.

J is TRBJ1-1 and V is TRBV7-3; the D is unclear. CDR1 SGHTA and CDR2 FQGTGA come from the germline V gene. Between the trimmed V and J ends, which lost 0 bases and 4 bases, there was a span of 6 bases. This CDR3 comprises 13 residues. The CDR3 DNA sequence: TGTGCCAGCAGCTTAACGACGGGCACTGAAGCTTTCTTT. This codes for CASSLTTGTEAFF.

The chain combines TRBV4-1 with TRBJ2-1; TRBD2 agrees at 8 bases. CDR1 is MGHRA, CDR2 YSYEKL, per germline. The CDR3 loop spans 15 amino acids. The J segment lost 4 bases and the V segment lost 3 bases, leaving 5 bases of the junction unmatched. The CDR3 DNA follows: TGCGCCAGCAGCCAGCAACTAGCGGATTACAATGAGCAGTTCTTC. It encodes CASSQQLADYNEQFF.

The rearrangement links TRBV14 to TRBJ2-1, with D possibly being TRBD2 (5 bases). The CDR3 is 12 residues long. Trimming pared 3 bases from V and 9 bases from J, leaving 9 bases between. Germline CDR1 SGHDN, CDR2 FVKESK. The CDR3 loop reads CASSHERSEQFF. In nucleotides, the CDR3 is TGTGCCAGCAGCCATGAGCGGAGTGAGCAGTTCTTC.

V is TRBV23-1 and J is TRBJ2-7, with 8 bases that match TRBD1. TRBV23-1 is reported as an ORF; its role is uncertain. V gave up 1 base and J gave up 0 bases; unmatched junction bases: 8. There are 17 residues in the CDR3. CDR3 sequence (DNA): TGCGCCAGCAGTCAATGCCGTTCGGACAGGGTCTCCTACGAGCAGTACTTC. Translated, it gives CASSQCRSDRVSYEQYF.

The rearrangement links TRBV15 to TRBJ1-1; no definite D call. This CDR3 comprises 15 residues. CDR1 is LNHNV and CDR2 is YYDKDF in the germline V gene (reference sequence). Trimming took 0 bases from V and 1 from J, leaving 9 bases between them. The CDR3 sequence: CATSRDLAGNTEAFF. CDR3 coding DNA: TGTGCCACCAGCAGAGATCTCGCCGGGAACACTGAAGCTTTCTTT.

The chain has TRBV11-2 and TRBJ2-5; maybe TRBD1 (6 bases). Per the germline V gene, CDR1 is SGHAT and CDR2 is FQNNGV. V was pared by 3 bases and J by 4 bases, with 15 bases between. There are 15 residues in the CDR3. CDR3 sequence reads: CASSFGAGEGETQYF. CDR3 nucleotides: TGTGCCAGCAGCTTTGGGGCAGGGGAAGGAGAGACCCAGTACTTC.

The CDR3, as DNA: TGTGCCAGTAGCAAAGACAGGGACTTGAGGCCCCAGCATTTT. Its translation is CASSKDRDLRPQHF. The V and J genes are TRBV19 and TRBJ1-5; 7 nucleotides match TRBD1. The germline gives CDR1 LNHDA, CDR2 SQIVND (reference sequence). Germline trimming cut 6 bases from V and 9 bases from J; bases unmatched to any gene: 11. This CDR3 has 14 residues.

The J gene is TRBJ2-1, the V gene TRBV5-1; D possibly corresponds to TRBD1 (5 bases). The CDR3 has 15 residues. Trimming cost V 5 bases and J 2 bases, with 14 bases left between them. Germline loops: CDR1 SGHRS, CDR2 YFSETQ. This chain's CDR3 is CASRTVGDPYNEQFF. In DNA form, the CDR3 reads TGCGCCAGCAGGACGGTAGGGGATCCCTACAATGAGCAGTTCTTC.

J is TRBJ1-6 and V is TRBV4-3, with D perhaps matching TRBD1 (5 bases). The CDR3 extends over 15 amino acids. The ends were cut back, 4 bases at V and 10 bases at J, with 17 bases in the middle. The germline CDR1 and CDR2 sequences are LGHNA and YSLEER. CDR3 amino acids: CASSLGWEGLSPLHF. The CDR3 DNA follows: TGCGCCAGCAGCCTAGGTTGGGAGGGACTGTCACCCCTCCACTTT.

V is TRBV5-4 and J is TRBJ1-4; D is uncertain. Looked up from germline, CDR1 is SGHNT and CDR2 is YYREEE (reference sequence). The CDR3 contains 13 residues. V lost 1 base and J 7 bases, leaving 8 bases between the germline ends. The CDR3 DNA reads TGTGCCAGCAGCTTGATGCGTTCTGAAAAACTGTTTTTT. Translating gives CASSLMRSEKLFF.

The chain is built from TRBV4-2 and TRBJ1-2, with D perhaps TRBD1 (6 bases). Germline CDR1 LGHNA, CDR2 YNFKEQ. The CDR3 consists of 15 residues. The V and J ends lost 0 bases and 5 bases respectively, with 13 bases between them. CDR3 nucleotide sequence: TGTGCCAGCAGCCAAGATCCAGGGGAAAGGTATGGCTACACCTTC. Its protein is CASSQDPGERYGYTF.

The CDR3 region is CAWTRDSGNTIYF. The CDR3 DNA follows: TGTGCCTGGACTCGGGACTCTGGAAACACCATATATTTT. J is TRBJ1-3 and V is TRBV30, with D hard to call. CDR1 is GTSNPN and CDR2 is SVGIG in the germline V gene (reference sequence). The CDR3 is 13 residues long. V lost 4 bases and J 0 bases, leaving 7 bases between the germline ends.

The chain joins TRBV10-3 to TRBJ2-1; TRBD1 might be the D (5 bases). The CDR3 length is 11 residues. V was trimmed by 8 bases and J by 6 bases, leaving 8 bases between them. Germline V CDR1 and CDR2: ENHRY, SYGVKD. This CDR3 reads CAIQGINEQFF. The CDR3 DNA is TGTGCCATCCAGGGAATCAATGAGCAGTTCTTC.

The chain carries TRBV30 and TRBJ1-2; D gene uncertain. Germline V gives CDR1 GTSNPN, CDR2 SVGIG (reference sequence). CDR3 length: 9 amino acids. The V end lost 5 bases, the J end lost 10 bases, and 8 bases lay between the germline ends. The CDR3 here is CAWGPNYTF. CDR3 DNA sequence: TGTGCCTGGGGCCCGAACTACACCTTC.

The chain has TRBV27 and TRBJ2-5, with a tentative D call TRBD1 (5 bases). Per germline, CDR1 MNHEY and CDR2 SMNVEV (reference sequence). Trimming cost V 5 bases and J 9 bases, with 13 bases left between them. The CDR3 is 12 residues long. CDR3 amino acids: CASSSTGQAQYF. Written as DNA, the CDR3 is TGTGCCAGCAGTAGTACAGGCCAGGCCCAGTACTTC.

The chain is built from TRBV28 and TRBJ2-5; maybe TRBD2 (5 bases). Trimming removed 1 base from V and 5 bases from J, with 17 bases in between. Germline loops: CDR1 MDHEN, CDR2 SYDVKM. This CDR3 spans 16 amino acids. In DNA form, the CDR3 reads TGTGCCAGCAGTTTATTAGCGACAAGGGTCGGGGAGACCCAGTACTTC. It is translated as CASSLLATRVGETQYF.